This is a list of T cell receptor beta chains from one sample in a study of regulatory T cells in long-lasting Graves disease. TCRdb itself ran the multiplex PCR reads through MiXCR, one entry per CDR3 protein. The sample has about 500,000 distinct CDR3 sequences, around 12% seen once; the top ten hold around 9.3%. This sample was shared with a second study, whose subject was T cells in Graves' hyperthyroidism and ophthalmopathy.

The sample was peripheral blood mononuclear cells (PBMCs), taken at new diagnosis, from a patient treated with antithyroid drugs. The receptors derive from a woman younger than 45 with Graves disease. The CDR3 runs from the conserved cysteine through the conserved F or W. The order of the fields is D gene, clone size, J gene, V gene, CDR3 protein, CDR3 DNA. D genes are given only for firm matches. Part of the rows lack a size; the others show once, few, many or a class for expanded clones.

d_gene: NA; abundance: many; j_gene: TRBJ2-5; v_gene: TRBV2; CDR3aa: CASRRGIQETQYF; CDR3nt: TGTGCCAGCAGGAGGGGTATCCAAGAGACCCAGTACTTC
d_gene: NA; abundance: many; j_gene: TRBJ2-1; v_gene: TRBV12-3/TRBV12-4; CDR3aa: CASSRTAGPYNEQFF; CDR3nt: TGTGCCAGCAGTAGGACAGCCGGACCCTACAATGAGCAGTTCTTC
d_gene: NA; abundance: few; j_gene: TRBJ1-2; v_gene: TRBV6-1; CDR3aa: CASDGSYYGYTF; CDR3nt: TGTGCCAGTGACGGATCCTACTATGGCTACACCTTC
d_gene: TRBD1; abundance: many; j_gene: TRBJ1-1; v_gene: TRBV29-1; CDR3aa: CSVATLRPGTGMNTEAFF; CDR3nt: TGCAGCGTCGCTACCCTACGCCCAGGGACAGGGATGAACACTGAAGCTTTCTTT
d_gene: NA; abundance: NA; j_gene: TRBJ2-2; v_gene: TRBV4-1; CDR3aa: CASKPGPNTGELFF; CDR3nt: TGCGCCAGCAAGCCCGGTCCTAACACCGGGGAGCTGTTTTTT
d_gene: TRBD2; abundance: many; j_gene: TRBJ2-1; v_gene: TRBV27; CDR3aa: CASSFFGGSSYNEQFF; CDR3nt: TGTGCCAGCAGTTTCTTCGGCGGGAGCTCCTACAATGAGCAGTTCTTC
d_gene: TRBD2; abundance: few; j_gene: TRBJ2-1; v_gene: TRBV18; CDR3aa: CASSRREIENEQFF; CDR3nt: TGTGCCAGCTCACGGCGGGAGATAGAGAATGAGCAGTTCTTC
d_gene: NA; abundance: many; j_gene: TRBJ2-3; v_gene: TRBV11-1; CDR3aa: CASSLVWGLGTDTQYF; CDR3nt: TGTGCCAGCAGCTTAGTTTGGGGATTGGGGACAGATACGCAGTATTTT
d_gene: TRBD2; abundance: many; j_gene: TRBJ2-2; v_gene: TRBV30; CDR3aa: CAWGLARAGELFF; CDR3nt: TGTGCCTGGGGACTAGCCCGGGCCGGGGAGCTGTTTTTT
d_gene: NA; abundance: NA; j_gene: TRBJ2-2; v_gene: TRBV12-5; CDR3aa: CASGFSGITGELFF; CDR3nt: TGTGCTAGTGGTTTTTCGGGGATCACCGGGGAGCTGTTTTTT
d_gene: NA; abundance: many; j_gene: TRBJ2-7; v_gene: TRBV11-1; CDR3aa: CASSLRRQEGNEQYF; CDR3nt: TGTGCCAGCAGCTTGAGGAGACAGGAGGGTAACGAGCAGTACTTC
d_gene: TRBD1; abundance: many; j_gene: TRBJ2-1; v_gene: TRBV5-1; CDR3aa: CASTAGTGGYNEQFF; CDR3nt: TGCGCCAGCACAGCGGGGACAGGGGGATACAATGAGCAGTTCTTC
d_gene: NA; abundance: many; j_gene: TRBJ1-6; v_gene: TRBV2; CDR3aa: CASSSLGGYNSPLHF; CDR3nt: TGTGCCAGCAGCTCCCTGGGGGGTTATAATTCACCCCTCCACTTT
d_gene: TRBD2; abundance: few; j_gene: TRBJ2-7; v_gene: TRBV19; CDR3aa: CASSIDGSGSSYEQYF; CDR3nt: TGTGCCAGTAGTATAGACGGTAGCGGGAGCTCCTACGAGCAGTACTTC
d_gene: NA; abundance: NA; j_gene: TRBJ2-3; v_gene: TRBV28; CDR3aa: CASRPSTDTQYF; CDR3nt: TGTGCCAGCCGCCCAAGCACAGATACGCAGTATTTT
d_gene: NA; abundance: many; j_gene: TRBJ1-1; v_gene: TRBV6-1; CDR3aa: CASSAMRTLNTEAFF; CDR3nt: TGTGCCAGCAGTGCAATGCGCACCTTGAACACTGAAGCTTTCTTT
d_gene: TRBD2; abundance: many; j_gene: TRBJ2-5; v_gene: TRBV3-1; CDR3aa: CASSQDRASGRQETQYF; CDR3nt: TGTGCCAGCAGCCAAGACCGGGCTAGCGGGAGACAAGAGACCCAGTACTTC
d_gene: NA; abundance: many; j_gene: TRBJ1-6; v_gene: TRBV6-2/TRBV6-3; CDR3aa: CASSYSLSYNSPLHF; CDR3nt: TGTGCCAGCAGTTACTCTCTCTCCTATAATTCACCCCTCCACTTT
d_gene: TRBD1; abundance: many; j_gene: TRBJ2-2; v_gene: TRBV19; CDR3aa: CARDRQGAPGTGELFF; CDR3nt: TGTGCCAGGGACAGACAGGGGGCGCCGGGCACCGGGGAGCTGTTTTTT
d_gene: NA; abundance: many; j_gene: TRBJ1-2; v_gene: TRBV29-1; CDR3aa: CSVGDSAGYGYTF; CDR3nt: TGCAGCGTTGGGGACTCAGCGGGCTATGGCTACACCTTC
d_gene: NA; abundance: NA; j_gene: TRBJ1-6; v_gene: TRBV12-3/TRBV12-4; CDR3aa: CASSFTAGAGSPLHF; CDR3nt: TGTGCCAGCAGTTTCACCGCAGGGGCAGGTTCACCCCTCCACTTT
d_gene: NA; abundance: many; j_gene: TRBJ1-2; v_gene: TRBV5-4; CDR3aa: CASSSNPYIYGYTF; CDR3nt: TGTGCCAGCAGCTCCAACCCCTACATCTATGGCTACACCTTC
d_gene: TRBD2; abundance: NA; j_gene: TRBJ2-2; v_gene: TRBV6-2/TRBV6-3; CDR3aa: CASSRGGGNTGELFF; CDR3nt: TGTGCCAGCAGTCGGGGGGGGGGGAACACCGGGGAGCTGTTTTTT
d_gene: TRBD2; abundance: few; j_gene: TRBJ2-1; v_gene: TRBV4-2; CDR3aa: CASSLGLAGVGNEQFF; CDR3nt: TGTGCCAGCAGCCTGGGACTAGCGGGAGTAGGCAATGAGCAGTTCTTC
d_gene: TRBD1; abundance: many; j_gene: TRBJ1-1; v_gene: TRBV30; CDR3aa: CAWSKQGPTEAFF; CDR3nt: TGTGCCTGGAGTAAACAGGGGCCCACTGAAGCTTTCTTT
d_gene: NA; abundance: many; j_gene: TRBJ2-7; v_gene: TRBV12-3/TRBV12-4; CDR3aa: CASSFGSGYEQYF; CDR3nt: TGTGCCAGCAGTTTTGGGAGCGGTTACGAGCAGTACTTC
d_gene: TRBD1; abundance: many; j_gene: TRBJ2-7; v_gene: TRBV27; CDR3aa: CASSSGGVGYEQYF; CDR3nt: TGTGCCAGCAGTTCAGGGGGCGTCGGCTACGAGCAGTACTTC
d_gene: NA; abundance: many; j_gene: TRBJ1-1; v_gene: TRBV30; CDR3aa: CAWSGGVGFNAGTEAFF; CDR3nt: TGTGCCTGGAGTGGGGGGGTGGGATTTAATGCGGGCACTGAAGCTTTCTTT
d_gene: TRBD1; abundance: many; j_gene: TRBJ1-1; v_gene: TRBV18; CDR3aa: CASSLDRGQFAEAFF; CDR3nt: TGTGCCAGCTCACTGGACAGGGGGCAATTCGCTGAAGCTTTCTTT
d_gene: TRBD1; abundance: NA; j_gene: TRBJ1-2; v_gene: TRBV19; CDR3aa: CASSLRTGRSGYTF; CDR3nt: TGTGCCAGTAGTCTCCGGACAGGGAGGTCGGGCTACACCTTC
d_gene: NA; abundance: many; j_gene: TRBJ1-2; v_gene: TRBV11-2; CDR3aa: CASSLGAKPRVYGYTF; CDR3nt: TGTGCCAGCAGCTTAGGGGCCAAACCGAGGGTCTATGGCTACACCTTC
d_gene: TRBD1; abundance: many; j_gene: TRBJ1-4; v_gene: TRBV5-1; CDR3aa: CASSQGQPTTNEKLFF; CDR3nt: TGCGCCAGCAGCCAGGGACAGCCAACAACTAATGAAAAACTGTTTTTT
d_gene: NA; abundance: many; j_gene: TRBJ2-2; v_gene: TRBV20-1; CDR3aa: CSARDHARDTGELFF; CDR3nt: TGCAGTGCTAGAGATCACGCGCGGGACACCGGGGAGCTGTTTTTT
d_gene: NA; abundance: NA; j_gene: TRBJ2-7; v_gene: TRBV28; CDR3aa: CASRVGGATGEQYF; CDR3nt: TGTGCCAGCAGGGTGGGTGGGGCCACGGGGGAGCAGTACTTC
d_gene: NA; abundance: many; j_gene: TRBJ2-3; v_gene: TRBV2; CDR3aa: CASSELREESVDTQYF; CDR3nt: TGTGCCAGCAGTGAATTGAGGGAGGAATCAGTAGATACGCAGTATTTT
d_gene: NA; abundance: many; j_gene: TRBJ1-1; v_gene: TRBV20-1; CDR3aa: CSARGNLHRPLGEAFF; CDR3nt: TGCAGTGCTAGAGGGAATCTTCACAGGCCGTTGGGTGAAGCTTTCTTT
d_gene: TRBD1; abundance: NA; j_gene: TRBJ1-2; v_gene: TRBV5-1; CDR3aa: CASSSRDRAYNGYTF; CDR3nt: TGCGCCAGCAGCTCCCGGGACAGGGCCTACAATGGCTACACCTTC
d_gene: TRBD2; abundance: few; j_gene: TRBJ2-1; v_gene: TRBV4-1; CDR3aa: CASSQEDQTSGYNEQFF; CDR3nt: TGTGCCAGCAGCCAAGAGGATCAGACTAGCGGCTACAATGAGCAGTTCTTC
d_gene: TRBD1; abundance: many; j_gene: TRBJ1-5; v_gene: TRBV28; CDR3aa: CASRTGNLGVKHF; CDR3nt: TGTGCCAGCCGGACAGGGAACCTTGGGGTGAAGCATTTC
d_gene: NA; abundance: many; j_gene: TRBJ2-1; v_gene: TRBV7-6; CDR3aa: CASSLSDLAHGGNEQFF; CDR3nt: TGTGCCAGCAGCTTATCAGACCTAGCGCACGGGGGCAATGAGCAGTTCTTC
d_gene: NA; abundance: NA; j_gene: TRBJ1-4; v_gene: TRBV20-1; CDR3aa: CSARGQGGATNEKLFF; CDR3nt: TGCAGTGCCAGGGGTCAGGGCGGCGCAACTAATGAAAAACTGTTTTTT
d_gene: TRBD2; abundance: few; j_gene: TRBJ2-7; v_gene: TRBV9; CDR3aa: CASSPRDYLYEQYF; CDR3nt: TGTGCCAGCAGCCCCCGGGACTACCTCTACGAGCAGTACTTC
d_gene: NA; abundance: NA; j_gene: TRBJ2-3; v_gene: TRBV27; CDR3aa: CASSISLSASLSDTQYF; CDR3nt: TGTGCCAGCAGCATTTCCCTTTCGGCTTCTCTTTCGGATACGCAGTATTTT
d_gene: NA; abundance: NA; j_gene: TRBJ2-7; v_gene: TRBV9; CDR3aa: CASSVGGLATNYEQYF; CDR3nt: TGTGCCAGCAGCGTAGGGGGGCTAGCTACCAACTACGAGCAGTACTTC
d_gene: TRBD2; abundance: many; j_gene: TRBJ2-3; v_gene: TRBV3-1; CDR3aa: CASSQVKGVVAGEPQYF; CDR3nt: TGTGCCAGCAGCCAAGTTAAGGGAGTGGTGGCGGGAGAACCGCAGTATTTT
d_gene: TRBD1; abundance: many; j_gene: TRBJ1-6; v_gene: TRBV9; CDR3aa: CASSAGGAAPLHF; CDR3nt: TGTGCCAGCAGCGCAGGGGGCGCCGCCCCCCTCCACTTT
d_gene: TRBD1; abundance: few; j_gene: TRBJ2-1; v_gene: TRBV6-2/TRBV6-3; CDR3aa: CASSLRTGGTFF; CDR3nt: TGTGCCAGCAGTTTGCGGACAGGGGGCACGTTCTTC
d_gene: NA; abundance: many; j_gene: TRBJ2-7; v_gene: TRBV18; CDR3aa: CASSPPSQVYEQYF; CDR3nt: TGTGCCAGCTCACCACCGTCACAGGTGTACGAGCAGTACTTC
d_gene: NA; abundance: many; j_gene: TRBJ2-1; v_gene: TRBV29-1; CDR3aa: CSVALSGPNSYNEQFF; CDR3nt: TGCAGCGTTGCCCTGAGCGGACCCAACTCCTACAATGAGCAGTTCTTC
d_gene: NA; abundance: many; j_gene: TRBJ2-1; v_gene: TRBV6-1; CDR3aa: CASRPSRVRAYNEQFF; CDR3nt: TGTGCCAGCAGGCCCTCCAGGGTTAGGGCCTACAATGAGCAGTTCTTC
d_gene: NA; abundance: many; j_gene: TRBJ2-7; v_gene: TRBV28; CDR3aa: CASSLLQGLSSYEQYF; CDR3nt: TGTGCCAGCAGTTTACTGCAGGGATTAAGCTCCTACGAGCAGTACTTC
d_gene: TRBD2; abundance: many; j_gene: TRBJ2-3; v_gene: TRBV13; CDR3aa: CASMASGATDTQYF; CDR3nt: TGTGCCAGCATGGCTAGCGGAGCCACAGATACGCAGTATTTT
d_gene: TRBD1; abundance: once; j_gene: TRBJ1-6; v_gene: TRBV20-1; CDR3aa: CSARARGTGDSPLHF; CDR3nt: TGCAGTGCTCGCGCCCGGGGGACAGGCGATTCACCCCTCCACTTT
d_gene: NA; abundance: many; j_gene: TRBJ2-1; v_gene: TRBV14; CDR3aa: CASRGQFYNEQFF; CDR3nt: TGTGCCAGCAGAGGACAGTTCTACAATGAGCAGTTCTTC